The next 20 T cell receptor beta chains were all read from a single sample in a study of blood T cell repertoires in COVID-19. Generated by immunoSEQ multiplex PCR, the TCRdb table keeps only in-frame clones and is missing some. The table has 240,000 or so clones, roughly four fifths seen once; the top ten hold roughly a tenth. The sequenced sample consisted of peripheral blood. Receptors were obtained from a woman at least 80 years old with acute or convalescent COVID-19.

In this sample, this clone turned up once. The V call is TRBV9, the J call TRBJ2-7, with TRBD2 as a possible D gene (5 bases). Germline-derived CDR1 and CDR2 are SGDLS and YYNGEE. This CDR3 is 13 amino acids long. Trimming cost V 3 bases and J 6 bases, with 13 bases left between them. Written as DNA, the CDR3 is TGTGCCAGCAGCGCCCTGCCCGGGGTCGAGCAGTACTTC. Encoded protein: CASSALPGVEQYF.

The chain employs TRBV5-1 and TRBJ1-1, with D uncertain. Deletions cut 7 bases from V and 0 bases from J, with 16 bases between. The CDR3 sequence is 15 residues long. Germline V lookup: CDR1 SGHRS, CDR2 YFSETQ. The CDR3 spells CASVLLPGMNTEAFF. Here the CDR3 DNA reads TGCGCCAGCGTTCTCCTTCCCGGGATGAACACTGAAGCTTTCTTT.

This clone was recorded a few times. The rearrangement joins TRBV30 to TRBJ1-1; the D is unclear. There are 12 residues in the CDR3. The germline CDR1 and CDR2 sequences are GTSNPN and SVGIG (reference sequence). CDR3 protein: CAYSGFITEAFF. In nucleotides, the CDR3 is TGTGCATATTCAGGTTTTATCACTGAAGCTTTCTTT. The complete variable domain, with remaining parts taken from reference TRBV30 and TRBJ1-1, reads SQTIHQWPATLVQPVGSPLSLECTVEGTSNPNLYWYRQAAGRGLQLLFYSVGIGQISSEVPQNLSASRPQDRQFILSSKKLLLSDSGFYLCAYSGFITEAFFGQGTRLTVV.

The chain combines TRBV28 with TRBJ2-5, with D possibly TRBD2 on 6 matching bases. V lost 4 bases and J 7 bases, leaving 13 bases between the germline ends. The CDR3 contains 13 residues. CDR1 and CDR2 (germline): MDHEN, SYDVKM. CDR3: CASSSGQEGTQYF. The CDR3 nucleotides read TGTGCCAGCAGTTCTGGGCAGGAGGGGACCCAGTACTTC.

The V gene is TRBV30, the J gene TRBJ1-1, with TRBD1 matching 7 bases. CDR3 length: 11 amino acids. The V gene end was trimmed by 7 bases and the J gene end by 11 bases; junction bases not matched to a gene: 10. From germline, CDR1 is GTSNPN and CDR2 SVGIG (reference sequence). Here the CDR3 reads CASTTGVVAFF. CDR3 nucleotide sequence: TGTGCCTCAACAACAGGGGTCGTGGCTTTCTTT. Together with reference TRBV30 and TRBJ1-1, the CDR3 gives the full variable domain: SQTIHQWPATLVQPVGSPLSLECTVEGTSNPNLYWYRQAAGRGLQLLFYSVGIGQISSEVPQNLSASRPQDRQFILSSKKLLLSDSGFYLCASTTGVVAFFGQGTRLTVV.

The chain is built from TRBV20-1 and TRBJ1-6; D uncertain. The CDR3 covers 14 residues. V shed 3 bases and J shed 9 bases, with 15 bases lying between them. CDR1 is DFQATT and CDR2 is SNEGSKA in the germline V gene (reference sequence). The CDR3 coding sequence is TGCAGTGCTAGTACGGCGGAGTTCAGTTCACCCCTCCACTTT. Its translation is CSASTAEFSSPLHF.

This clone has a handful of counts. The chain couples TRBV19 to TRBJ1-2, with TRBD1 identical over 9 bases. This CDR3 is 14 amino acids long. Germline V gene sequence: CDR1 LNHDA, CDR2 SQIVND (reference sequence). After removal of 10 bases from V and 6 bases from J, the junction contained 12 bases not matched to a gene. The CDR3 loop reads CATSRDRVADGYTF. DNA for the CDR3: TGTGCCACTTCTCGGGACAGGGTAGCAGATGGCTACACCTTC.

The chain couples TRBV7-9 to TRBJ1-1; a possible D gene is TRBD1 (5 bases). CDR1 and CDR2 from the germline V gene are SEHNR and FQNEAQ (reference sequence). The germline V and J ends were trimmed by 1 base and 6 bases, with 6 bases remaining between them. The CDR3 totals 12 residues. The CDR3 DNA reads TGTGCCAGCAGCTTAGGGGGCCCTGAAGCTTTCTTT. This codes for CASSLGGPEAFF. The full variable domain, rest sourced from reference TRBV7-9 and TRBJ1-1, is DTGVSQNPRHKITKRGQNVTFRCDPISEHNRLYWYRQTLGQGPEFLTYFQNEAQLEKSRLLSDRFSAERPKGSFSTLEIQRTEQGDSAMYLCASSLGGPEAFFGQGTRLTVV.

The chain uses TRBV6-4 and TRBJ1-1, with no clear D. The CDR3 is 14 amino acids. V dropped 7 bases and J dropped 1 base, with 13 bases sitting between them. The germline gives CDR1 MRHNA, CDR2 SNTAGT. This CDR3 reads CASTPSPGNTEAFF. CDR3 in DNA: TGTGCCAGCACCCCATCTCCAGGGAACACTGAAGCTTTCTTT.

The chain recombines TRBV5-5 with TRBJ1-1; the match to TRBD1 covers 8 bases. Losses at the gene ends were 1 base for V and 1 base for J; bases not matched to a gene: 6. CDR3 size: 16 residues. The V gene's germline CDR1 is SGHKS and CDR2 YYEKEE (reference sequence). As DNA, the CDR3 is TGTGCCAGCAGCTTGATCGGGACAGGAGCGAACACTGAAGCTTTCTTT. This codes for CASSLIGTGANTEAFF. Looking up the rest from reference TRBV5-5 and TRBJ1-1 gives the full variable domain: DAGVTQSPTHLIKTRGQQVTLRCSPISGHKSVSWYQQVLGQGPQFIFQYYEKEERGRGNFPDRFSARQFPNYSSELNVNALLLGDSALYLCASSLIGTGANTEAFFGQGTRLTVV.

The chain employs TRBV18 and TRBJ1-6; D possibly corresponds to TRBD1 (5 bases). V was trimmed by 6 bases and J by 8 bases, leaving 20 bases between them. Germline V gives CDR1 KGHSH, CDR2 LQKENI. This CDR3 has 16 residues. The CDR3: CASSQRGGGTDSPLHF. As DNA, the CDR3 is TGTGCCAGCTCCCAAAGGGGCGGGGGGACTGATTCACCCCTCCACTTT. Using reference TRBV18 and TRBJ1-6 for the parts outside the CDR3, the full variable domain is NAGVMQNPRHLVRRRGQEARLRCSPMKGHSHVYWYRQLPEEGLKFMVYLQKENIIDESGMPKERFSAEFPKEGPSILRIQQVVRGDSAAYFCASSQRGGGTDSPLHFGNGTRLTVT.

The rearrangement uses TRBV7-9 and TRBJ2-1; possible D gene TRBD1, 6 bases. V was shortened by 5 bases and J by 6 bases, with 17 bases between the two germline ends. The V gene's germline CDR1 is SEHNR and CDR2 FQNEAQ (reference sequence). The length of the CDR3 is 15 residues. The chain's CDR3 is CASSQDRPASNEQFF. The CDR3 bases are TGTGCCAGCAGCCAAGACAGGCCGGCCTCCAATGAGCAGTTCTTC.

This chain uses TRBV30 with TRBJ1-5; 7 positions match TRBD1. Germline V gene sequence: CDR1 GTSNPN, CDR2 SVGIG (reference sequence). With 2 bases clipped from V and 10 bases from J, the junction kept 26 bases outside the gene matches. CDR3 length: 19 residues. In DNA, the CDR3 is TGTGCCTGGAGTCCCTCCCGGGACAGTAATTCCCCGGGTATCTTACCCCAGCATTTT. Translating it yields CAWSPSRDSNSPGILPQHF.

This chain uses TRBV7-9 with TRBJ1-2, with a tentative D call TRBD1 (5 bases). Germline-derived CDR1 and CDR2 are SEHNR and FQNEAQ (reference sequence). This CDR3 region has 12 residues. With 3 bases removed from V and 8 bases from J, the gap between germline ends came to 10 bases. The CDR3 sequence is CASSFRAGGYTF. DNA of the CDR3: TGTGCCAGCAGCTTTCGTGCAGGGGGCTACACCTTC.

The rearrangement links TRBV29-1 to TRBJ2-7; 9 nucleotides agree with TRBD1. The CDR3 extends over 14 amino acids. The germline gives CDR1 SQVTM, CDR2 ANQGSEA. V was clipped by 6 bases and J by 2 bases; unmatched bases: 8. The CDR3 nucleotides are TGCAGCGTCACCGGGACAGGGACCCCCTACGAGCAGTACTTC. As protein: CSVTGTGTPYEQYF.

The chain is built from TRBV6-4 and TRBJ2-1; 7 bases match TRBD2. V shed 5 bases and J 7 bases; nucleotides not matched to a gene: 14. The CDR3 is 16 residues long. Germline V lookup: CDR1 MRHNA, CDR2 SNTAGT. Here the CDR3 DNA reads TGTGCCAGCAGTCAATCCGGGACTACCCTAAGGAATGAGCAGTTCTTC. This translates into CASSQSGTTLRNEQFF.

The CDR3 sequence: CASSLAGGGYGYTF. DNA of the CDR3: TGCGCCAGCAGCTTGGCCGGGGGAGGATATGGCTACACCTTC. This rearrangement joins TRBV5-1 to TRBJ1-2, with D maybe TRBD1 (5 bases). This CDR3 is 14 amino acids long. Germline CDR1 SGHRS, CDR2 YFSETQ. Between the trimmed V and J ends, which lost 0 bases and 5 bases, there was a span of 11 bases.

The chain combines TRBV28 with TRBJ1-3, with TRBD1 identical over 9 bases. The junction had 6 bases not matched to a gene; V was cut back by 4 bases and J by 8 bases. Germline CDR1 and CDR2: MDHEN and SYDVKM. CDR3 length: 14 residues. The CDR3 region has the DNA TGTGCCAGCAGTTCAGGACAGGGGCCGCACACCATATATTTT. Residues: CASSSGQGPHTIYF. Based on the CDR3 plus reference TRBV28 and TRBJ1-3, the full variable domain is DVKVTQSSRYLVKRTGEKVFLECVQDMDHENMFWYRQDPGLGLRLIYFSYDVKMKEKGDIPEGYSVSREKKERFSLILESASTNQTSMYLCASSSGQGPHTIYFGEGSWLTVV.

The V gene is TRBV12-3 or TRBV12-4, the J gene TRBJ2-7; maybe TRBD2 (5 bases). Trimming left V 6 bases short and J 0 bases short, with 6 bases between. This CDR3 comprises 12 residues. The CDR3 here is CASREASYEQYF. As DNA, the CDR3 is TGTGCCAGCAGGGAGGCCTCCTACGAGCAGTACTTC.

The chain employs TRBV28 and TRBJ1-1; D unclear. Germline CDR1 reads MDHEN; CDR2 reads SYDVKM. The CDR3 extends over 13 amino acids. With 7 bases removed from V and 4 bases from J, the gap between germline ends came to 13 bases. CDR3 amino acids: CASNRIPGTEAFF. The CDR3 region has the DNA TGTGCCAGCAATCGGATCCCGGGCACTGAAGCTTTCTTT.